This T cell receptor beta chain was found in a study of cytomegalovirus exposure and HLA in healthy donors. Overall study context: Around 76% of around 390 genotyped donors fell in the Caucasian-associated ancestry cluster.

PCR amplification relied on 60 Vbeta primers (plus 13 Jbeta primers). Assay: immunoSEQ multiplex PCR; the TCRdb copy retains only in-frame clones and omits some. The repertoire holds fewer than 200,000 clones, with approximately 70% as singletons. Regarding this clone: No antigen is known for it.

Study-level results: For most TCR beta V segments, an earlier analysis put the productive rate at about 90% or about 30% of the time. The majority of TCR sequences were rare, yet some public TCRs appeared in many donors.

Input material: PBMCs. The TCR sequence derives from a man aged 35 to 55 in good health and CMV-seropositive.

The CDR3 bases are TGTGCCAGCAGCACAAACTGGGGCCTATACAATGAGCAGTTCTTC. This gives the protein CASSTNWGLYNEQFF. V is TRBV11-3 and J is TRBJ2-1; perhaps TRBD1 as D (5 bases). In germline, CDR1 is SGHNT, CDR2 YENEEA. The CDR3 has 15 amino acids. V shed 5 bases and J shed 4 bases, with 15 bases lying between them.